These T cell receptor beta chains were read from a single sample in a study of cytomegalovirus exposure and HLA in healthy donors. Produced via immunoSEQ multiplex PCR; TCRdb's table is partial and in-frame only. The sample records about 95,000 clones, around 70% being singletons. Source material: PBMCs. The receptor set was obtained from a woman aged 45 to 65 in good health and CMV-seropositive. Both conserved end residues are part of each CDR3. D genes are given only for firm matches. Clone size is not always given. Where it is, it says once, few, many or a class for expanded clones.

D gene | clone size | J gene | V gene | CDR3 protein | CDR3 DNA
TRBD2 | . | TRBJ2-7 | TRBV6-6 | CASSYGAGVVDEQYF | TGTGCCAGCAGTTACGGGGCGGGGGTCGTCGACGAGCAGTACTTC
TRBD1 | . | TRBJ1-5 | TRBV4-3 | CASSQGRQGNQPQHF | TGCGCCAGCAGCCAAGGTAGACAGGGTAATCAGCCCCAGCATTTT
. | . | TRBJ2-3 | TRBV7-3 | CASSLEQVYADTQYF | TGTGCCAGCAGCTTAGAACAGGTCTACGCAGATACGCAGTATTTT
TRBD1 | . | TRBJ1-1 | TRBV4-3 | CASSRQQGAKGTEAFF | TGCGCCAGCAGCCGCCAACAGGGGGCTAAGGGCACTGAAGCTTTCTTT
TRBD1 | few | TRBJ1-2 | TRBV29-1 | CSVDYRQGLNGYTF | TGCAGCGTCGATTATCGACAGGGACTCAATGGCTACACCTTC
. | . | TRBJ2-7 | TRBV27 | CASKSSRGSSYEQYF | TGTGCCAGCAAATCATCCCGGGGGAGCTCCTACGAGCAGTACTTC
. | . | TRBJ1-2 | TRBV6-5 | CASSYSTGFYRYGYTF | TGTGCCAGCAGTTACTCAACAGGGTTTTATCGGTATGGCTACACCTTC
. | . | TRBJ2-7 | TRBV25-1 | CASVGGGRYEQYF | TGTGCCAGCGTAGGGGGGGGGCGATACGAGCAGTACTTC
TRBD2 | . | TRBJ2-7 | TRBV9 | CASSVVGGGEQYF | TGTGCCAGCAGCGTAGTAGGCGGGGGTGAGCAGTACTTC
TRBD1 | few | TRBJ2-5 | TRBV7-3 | CASSSDPGGETQYF | TGTGCCAGCAGCTCGGACCCAGGGGGAGAGACCCAGTACTTC